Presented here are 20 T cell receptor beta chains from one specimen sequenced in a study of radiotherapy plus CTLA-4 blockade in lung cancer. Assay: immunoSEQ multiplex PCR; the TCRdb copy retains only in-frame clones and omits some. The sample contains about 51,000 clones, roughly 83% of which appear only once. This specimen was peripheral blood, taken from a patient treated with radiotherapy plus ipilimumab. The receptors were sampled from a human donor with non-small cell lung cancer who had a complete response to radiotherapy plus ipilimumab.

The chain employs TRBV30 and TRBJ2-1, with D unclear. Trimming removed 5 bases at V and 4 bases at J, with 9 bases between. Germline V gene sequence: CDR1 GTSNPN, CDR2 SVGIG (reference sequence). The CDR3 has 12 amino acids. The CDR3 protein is CAWATSYNEQFF. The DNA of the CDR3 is TGTGCCTGGGCAACAAGTTACAATGAGCAGTTCTTC.

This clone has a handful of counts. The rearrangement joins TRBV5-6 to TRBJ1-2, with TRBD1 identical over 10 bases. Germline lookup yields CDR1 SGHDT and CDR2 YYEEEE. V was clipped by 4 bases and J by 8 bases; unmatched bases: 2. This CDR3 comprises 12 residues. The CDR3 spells CASSKTGGGYTF. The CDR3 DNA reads TGTGCCAGCAGCAAGACAGGGGGCGGCTACACCTTC.

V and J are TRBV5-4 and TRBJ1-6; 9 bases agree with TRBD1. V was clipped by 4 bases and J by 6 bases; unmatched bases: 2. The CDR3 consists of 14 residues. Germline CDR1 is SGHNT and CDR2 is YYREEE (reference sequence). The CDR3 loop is CASSRGQGNSPLHF. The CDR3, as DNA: TGTGCCAGCAGCAGGGGACAGGGTAATTCACCCCTCCACTTT.

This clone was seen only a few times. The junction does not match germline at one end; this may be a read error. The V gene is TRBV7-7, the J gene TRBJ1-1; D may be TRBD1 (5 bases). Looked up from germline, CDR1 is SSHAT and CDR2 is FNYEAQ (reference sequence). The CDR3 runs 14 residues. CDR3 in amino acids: CASSLRRGDTEAFF. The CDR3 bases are TGTGCTAGCAGCTTACGCCGGGGGGACACTGAAGCTTTCTTT.

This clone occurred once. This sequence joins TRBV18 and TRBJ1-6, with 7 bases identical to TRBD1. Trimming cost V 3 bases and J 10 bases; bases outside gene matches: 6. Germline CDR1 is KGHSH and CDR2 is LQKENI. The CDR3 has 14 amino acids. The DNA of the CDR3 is TGTGCCAGCTCACCTGGGACAGCGAAGTCACCCCTCCACTTT. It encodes CASSPGTAKSPLHF.

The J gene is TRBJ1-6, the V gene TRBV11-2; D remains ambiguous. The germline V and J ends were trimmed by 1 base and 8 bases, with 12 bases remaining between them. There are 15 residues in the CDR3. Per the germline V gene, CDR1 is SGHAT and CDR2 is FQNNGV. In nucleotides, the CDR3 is TGTGCCAGCAGCTTAGTTGGTAATGAGGATTCACCCCTCCACTTT. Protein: CASSLVGNEDSPLHF.

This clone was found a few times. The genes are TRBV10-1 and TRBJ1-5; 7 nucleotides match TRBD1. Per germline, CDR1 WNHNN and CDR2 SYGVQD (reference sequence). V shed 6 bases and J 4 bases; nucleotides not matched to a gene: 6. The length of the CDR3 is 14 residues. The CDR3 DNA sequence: TGCGCCAGCAGCCCTGGACAGGAAAATCAGCCCCAGCATTTT. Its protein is CASSPGQENQPQHF.

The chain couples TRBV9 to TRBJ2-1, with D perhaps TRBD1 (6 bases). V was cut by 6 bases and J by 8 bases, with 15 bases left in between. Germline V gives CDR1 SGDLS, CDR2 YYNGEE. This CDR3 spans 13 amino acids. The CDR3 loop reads CASNHPYRDEQFF. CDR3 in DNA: TGTGCCAGCAACCATCCATACAGGGATGAGCAGTTCTTC.

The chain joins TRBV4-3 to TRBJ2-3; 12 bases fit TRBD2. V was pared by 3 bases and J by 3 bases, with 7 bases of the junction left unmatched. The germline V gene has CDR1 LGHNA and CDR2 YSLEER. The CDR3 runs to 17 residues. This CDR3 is CASSQERLAGETDTQYF. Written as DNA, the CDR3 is TGCGCCAGCAGCCAGGAACGACTAGCGGGAGAGACAGATACGCAGTATTTT.

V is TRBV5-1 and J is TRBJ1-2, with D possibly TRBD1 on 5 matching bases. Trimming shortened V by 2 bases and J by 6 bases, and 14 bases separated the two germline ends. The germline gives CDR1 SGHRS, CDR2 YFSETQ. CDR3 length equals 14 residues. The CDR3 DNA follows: TGCGCCAGCAGCTTAAGCCAGGGAACGGATGGCTACACCTTC. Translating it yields CASSLSQGTDGYTF. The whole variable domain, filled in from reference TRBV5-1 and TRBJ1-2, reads KAGVTQTPRYLIKTRGQQVTLSCSPISGHRSVSWYQQTPGQGLQFLFEYFSETQRNKGNFPGRFSGRQFSNSRSEMNVSTLELGDSALYLCASSLSQGTDGYTFGSGTRLTVV.

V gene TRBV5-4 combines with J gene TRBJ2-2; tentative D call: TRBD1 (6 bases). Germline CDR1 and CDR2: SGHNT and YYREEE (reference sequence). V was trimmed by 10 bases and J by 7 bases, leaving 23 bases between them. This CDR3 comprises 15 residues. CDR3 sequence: CALSREGVKIGELFF. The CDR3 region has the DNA TGTGCCTTATCCCGTGAGGGGGTTAAAATCGGGGAGCTGTTTTTT.

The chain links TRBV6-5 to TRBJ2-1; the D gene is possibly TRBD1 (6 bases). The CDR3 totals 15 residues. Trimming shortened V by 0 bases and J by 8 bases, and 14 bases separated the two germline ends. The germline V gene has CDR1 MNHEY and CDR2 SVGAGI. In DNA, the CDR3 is TGTGCCAGCAGTTACTCGCCAAACAGGGTTGATGAGCAGTTCTTC. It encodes CASSYSPNRVDEQFF.

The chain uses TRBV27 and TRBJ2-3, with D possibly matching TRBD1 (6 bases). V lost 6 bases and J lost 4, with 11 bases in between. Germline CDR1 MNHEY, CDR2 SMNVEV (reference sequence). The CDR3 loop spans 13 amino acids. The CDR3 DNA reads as TGTGCCAGCAGGAAACAGGGCTCAGATACGCAGTATTTT. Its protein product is CASRKQGSDTQYF.

CDR3 protein: CASSETGLDSGNTIYF. The CDR3 nucleotides are TGTGCCAGCAGTGAAACAGGGTTAGACTCTGGAAACACCATATATTTT. The chain uses TRBV2 and TRBJ1-3, with a possible D match to TRBD1 (6 bases). The germline V and J ends were trimmed by 2 bases and 0 bases, with 11 bases remaining between them. CDR3 length: 16 residues. Germline loops: CDR1 SNHLY, CDR2 FYNNEI.

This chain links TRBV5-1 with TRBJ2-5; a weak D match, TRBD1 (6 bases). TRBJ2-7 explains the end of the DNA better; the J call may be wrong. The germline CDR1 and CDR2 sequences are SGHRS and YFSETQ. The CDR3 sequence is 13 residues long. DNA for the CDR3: TGCGCCAGCAGCGGGACAAGGGGTAGCGAGCAGTACTTC. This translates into CASSGTRGSEQYF.

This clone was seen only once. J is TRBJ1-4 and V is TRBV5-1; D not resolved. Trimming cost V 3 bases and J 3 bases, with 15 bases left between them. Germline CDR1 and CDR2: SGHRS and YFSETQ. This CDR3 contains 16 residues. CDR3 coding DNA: TGCGCCAGCAGCTGGAATGTAGCTTCCTCTAATGAAAAACTGTTTTTT. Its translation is CASSWNVASSNEKLFF.

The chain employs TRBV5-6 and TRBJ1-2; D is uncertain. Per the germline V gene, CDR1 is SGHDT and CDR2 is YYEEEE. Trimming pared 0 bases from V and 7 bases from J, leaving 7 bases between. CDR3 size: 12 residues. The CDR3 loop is CASSLAGFGYTF. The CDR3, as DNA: TGTGCCAGCAGCTTGGCCGGGTTTGGCTACACCTTC.

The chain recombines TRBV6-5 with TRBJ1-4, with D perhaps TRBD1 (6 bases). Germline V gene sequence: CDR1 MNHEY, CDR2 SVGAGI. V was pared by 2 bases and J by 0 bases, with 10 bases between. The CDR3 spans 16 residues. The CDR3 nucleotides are TGTGCCAGCAGTTACGACAGGATCGCAACTAATGAAAAACTGTTTTTT. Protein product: CASSYDRIATNEKLFF.

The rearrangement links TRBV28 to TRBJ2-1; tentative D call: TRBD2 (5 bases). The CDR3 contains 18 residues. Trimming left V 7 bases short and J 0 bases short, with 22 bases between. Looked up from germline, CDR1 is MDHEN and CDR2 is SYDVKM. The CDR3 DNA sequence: TGTGCCAGCACTCAAAGCGGTTGGTTCAGAAACTCCTACAATGAGCAGTTCTTC. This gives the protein CASTQSGWFRNSYNEQFF.

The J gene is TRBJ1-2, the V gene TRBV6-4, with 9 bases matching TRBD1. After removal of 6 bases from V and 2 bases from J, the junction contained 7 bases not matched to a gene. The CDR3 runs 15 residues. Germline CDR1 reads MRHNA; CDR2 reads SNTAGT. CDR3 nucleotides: TGTGCCAGCAGGCCGGGACAGGGAGCCAACTATGGCTACACCTTC. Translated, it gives CASRPGQGANYGYTF.